This TCR beta chain was captured by sequencing in a study of regulatory T cells in long-lasting Graves disease. Time point defined: newly diagnosed GD, antithyroid drugs for less than 3 months. After RNA was extracted from PBMCs, the TCR library was made from it. This clonotype occurred many times. Researchers made TCR beta libraries by using iRepertoire HTBI primers and running Arm-PCR on CDR3 regions. TCRdb re-derived calls from the multiplex PCR reads in MiXCR, one entry per CDR3 protein. The table records 520,000 or so distinct CDR3 sequences, 12% of them present only once. The junction had 5 bases not matched to a gene; V was cut back by 1 base and J by 3 bases. The CDR3 sequence is 15 residues long. Germline-derived CDR1 and CDR2 are SGHVS and FQNEAQ. This sample also belongs to another study, concerning T cells in Graves' hyperthyroidism and ophthalmopathy.

This receptor was identified in a woman under 40 with Graves disease. The sample consisted of peripheral blood mononuclear cells (PBMCs), taken at new diagnosis, from a patient treated with antithyroid drugs. This sequence joins TRBV7-8 and TRBJ2-7, with 8 nucleotides matching TRBD1. CDR3: CASSLELGTGYEQYF. CDR3 bases: TGTGCCAGCAGCTTAGAACTCGGGACAGGCTACGAGCAGTACTTC.